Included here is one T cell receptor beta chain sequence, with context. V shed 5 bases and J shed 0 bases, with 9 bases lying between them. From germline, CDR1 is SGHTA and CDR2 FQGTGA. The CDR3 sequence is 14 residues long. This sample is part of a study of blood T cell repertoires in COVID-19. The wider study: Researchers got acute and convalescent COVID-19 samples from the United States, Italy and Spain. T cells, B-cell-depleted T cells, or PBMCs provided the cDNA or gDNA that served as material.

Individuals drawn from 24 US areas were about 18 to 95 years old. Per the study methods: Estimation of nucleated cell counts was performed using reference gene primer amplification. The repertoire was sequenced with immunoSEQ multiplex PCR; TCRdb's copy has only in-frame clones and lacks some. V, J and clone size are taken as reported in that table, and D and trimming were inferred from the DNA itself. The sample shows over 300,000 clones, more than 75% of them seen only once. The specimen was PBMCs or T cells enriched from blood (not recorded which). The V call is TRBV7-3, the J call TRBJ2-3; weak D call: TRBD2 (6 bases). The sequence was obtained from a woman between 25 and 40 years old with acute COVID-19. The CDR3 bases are TGTGCCAGCAGCCCGGGGGTTAGCACAGATACGCAGTATTTT. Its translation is CASSPGVSTDTQYF.